The 13 T cell receptor beta chains below come from one sample, sequenced in a study of OX40 agonist ivuxolimab in advanced cancers. Here immunoSEQ multiplex PCR was the method, and the copy in TCRdb shows in-frame clones only, minus some. This sample has tens of thousands of clones, with more than 70% found just once. Specimen: CD4+ or CD8+ T cells sorted from blood, collected in a trial of the OX40 agonist ivuxolimab. Every receptor here comes from an adult with an advanced solid tumor such as melanoma, head and neck, liver or kidney cancer.

This rearrangement joins TRBV6-5 to TRBJ2-3; unclear D gene. This CDR3 is built from 11 residues. The V end was cut by 6 bases, the J end by 6 bases, with 7 bases between. CDR1 is MNHEY, CDR2 SVGAGI, per germline. The CDR3 coding sequence is TGTGCCAGCAGGGGGATGGATACGCAGTATTTT. Translated, it gives CASRGMDTQYF.

This rearrangement joins TRBV13 to TRBJ1-3; the D is unclear. This CDR3 has 15 residues. The V gene's germline CDR1 is PRHDT and CDR2 FYEKMQ (reference sequence). Trimming removed 3 bases from V and 0 bases from J, with 9 bases in between. The CDR3 region has the DNA TGTGCCAGCAGCTTTACGCGTTACTCTGGAAACACCATATATTTT. It encodes CASSFTRYSGNTIYF.

In its sample, this clone was seen once. V gene TRBV7-9 combines with J gene TRBJ1-1; D remains ambiguous. CDR3 length: 12 residues. From germline, CDR1 is SEHNR and CDR2 FQNEAQ (reference sequence). Trimming cost V 5 bases and J 1 base, with 5 bases left between them. CDR3 residues: CASSKQNTEAFF. The CDR3 DNA is TGTGCCAGCAGCAAACAGAACACTGAAGCTTTCTTT.

V is TRBV6-5 and J is TRBJ1-2; D may be TRBD1 (5 bases). Germline loops: CDR1 MNHEY, CDR2 SVGAGI. V gave up 6 bases and J gave up 8 bases, with 13 bases separating them. CDR3 length: 12 residues. The CDR3, as DNA: TGTGCCAGCAGCGTCTCGGGGCTAGGCTACACCTTC. This encodes CASSVSGLGYTF.

V usage is TRBV14 and J usage is TRBJ1-2, with D possibly being TRBD1 (6 bases). The V gene lost 5 bases and the J gene lost 7 bases, with 11 bases spanning the gap. The CDR3 spans 12 residues. CDR1 is SGHDN, CDR2 FVKESK, per germline. For the CDR3, the DNA is TGTGCCAGCAGCGGGACAAATAGTGGCTACACCTTC. The encoded protein is CASSGTNSGYTF.

The CDR3 DNA is TGTGCCAGCAGCCGCGTATACAATGAGCAGTTCTTC. Its translation is CASSRVYNEQFF. The chain combines TRBV6-1 with TRBJ2-1; the D is unclear. This CDR3 has 12 amino acids. The germline V and J ends were trimmed by 6 bases and 4 bases, with 7 bases remaining between them. Germline lookup yields CDR1 MNHNS and CDR2 SASEGT.

The chain joins TRBV29-1 to TRBJ2-5; D may be TRBD1 (6 bases). Trimming left V 7 bases short and J 5 bases short, with 14 bases between. CDR1 is SQVTM and CDR2 is ANQGSEA in the germline V gene. CDR3 length: 12 amino acids. The CDR3 reads CSAEQGAETQYF. The CDR3 DNA follows: TGCAGCGCAGAACAGGGTGCGGAGACCCAGTACTTC.

The chain couples TRBV7-3 to TRBJ2-3; D might be TRBD1 or TRBD2, each matching 6 bases. Looked up from germline, CDR1 is SGHTA and CDR2 is FQGTGA. The CDR3 is made up of 14 amino acids. V was clipped by 0 bases and J by 6 bases, with 10 bases between them. CDR3 DNA sequence: TGTGCCAGCAGCTTAACCGGGGGCTGGGATACGCAGTATTTT. Translated: CASSLTGGWDTQYF.

This chain joins TRBV9 and TRBJ1-2; 10 nucleotides line up with TRBD1. The germline gives CDR1 SGDLS, CDR2 YYNGEE. This CDR3 spans 17 amino acids. The ends lost 4 bases at V and 1 base at J; junction bases unmatched: 10. The CDR3 reads CASSLNPRDRGNYGYTF. In nucleotides, the CDR3 is TGTGCCAGCAGCCTCAACCCCCGGGACAGGGGTAACTATGGCTACACCTTC.

This clone has a handful of counts. The chain combines TRBV20-1 with TRBJ1-1, with TRBD1 as a possible D gene (6 bases). Germline V gene lookup returns CDR1 DFQATT and CDR2 SNEGSKA (reference sequence). The CDR3 is made up of 11 amino acids. V lost 6 bases and J lost 7, with 12 bases in between. The CDR3 protein is CSANGQHEAFF. The CDR3 nucleotides are TGCAGTGCCAACGGACAGCATGAAGCTTTCTTT.

The sample holds one count of this clone. The CDR3 reads CAWSVRRGYEQYF. CDR3 nucleotide sequence: TGTGCCTGGAGTGTACGTCGGGGCTACGAGCAGTACTTC. The rearrangement joins TRBV30 to TRBJ2-7; maybe TRBD2 (5 bases). This CDR3 contains 13 residues. Germline V gene sequence: CDR1 GTSNPN, CDR2 SVGIG (reference sequence). The ends were cut back, 0 bases at V and 3 bases at J, with 9 bases in the middle.

CDR3: CAISARADTQYF. The CDR3 DNA follows: TGTGCCATCAGTGCGAGGGCAGATACGCAGTATTTT. This chain joins TRBV10-3 and TRBJ2-3; D perhaps matches TRBD2 (5 bases). CDR1 ENHRY and CDR2 SYGVKD come from the germline V gene. V lost 4 bases and J 4 bases, leaving 6 bases between the germline ends. The CDR3 has 12 amino acids.

This chain links TRBV6-5 with TRBJ1-1; D perhaps matches TRBD1 (6 bases). CDR1 and CDR2 (germline): MNHEY, SVGAGI. V lost 1 base to trimming and J lost 0 bases, with 9 bases between them. The CDR3 has 15 residues. The CDR3 is CASSYLGGLNTEAFF. The CDR3 coding sequence is TGTGCCAGCAGTTACTTGGGGGGCTTGAACACTGAAGCTTTCTTT.